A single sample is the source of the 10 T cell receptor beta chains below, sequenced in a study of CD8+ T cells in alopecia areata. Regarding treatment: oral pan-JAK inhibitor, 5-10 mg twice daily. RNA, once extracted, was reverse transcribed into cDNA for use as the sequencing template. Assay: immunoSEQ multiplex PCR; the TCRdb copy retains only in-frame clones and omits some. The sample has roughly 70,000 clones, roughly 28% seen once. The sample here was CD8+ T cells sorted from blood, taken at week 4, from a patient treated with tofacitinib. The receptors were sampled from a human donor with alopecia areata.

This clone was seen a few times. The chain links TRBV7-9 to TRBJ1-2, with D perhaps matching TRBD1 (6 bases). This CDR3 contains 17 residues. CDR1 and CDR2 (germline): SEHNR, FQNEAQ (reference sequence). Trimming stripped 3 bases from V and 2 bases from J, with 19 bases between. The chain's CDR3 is CASSFESWQGHNYGYTF. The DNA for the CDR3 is TGTGCCAGCAGCTTCGAATCTTGGCAGGGGCACAACTATGGCTACACCTTC.

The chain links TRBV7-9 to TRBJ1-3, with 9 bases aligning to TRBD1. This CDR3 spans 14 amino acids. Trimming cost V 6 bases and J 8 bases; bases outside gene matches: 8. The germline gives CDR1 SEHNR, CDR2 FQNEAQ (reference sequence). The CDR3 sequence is CASRAGTGIHTIYF. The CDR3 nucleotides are TGTGCCAGCAGGGCGGGGACAGGGATTCACACCATATATTTT.

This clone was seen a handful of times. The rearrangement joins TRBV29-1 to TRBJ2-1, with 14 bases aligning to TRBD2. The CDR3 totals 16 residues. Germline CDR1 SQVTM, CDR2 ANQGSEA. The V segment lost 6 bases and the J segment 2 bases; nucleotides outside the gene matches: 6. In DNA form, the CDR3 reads TGCAGCGTGGAGGGGACTAGCGGGAGCGCCTACAATGAGCAGTTCTTC. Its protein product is CSVEGTSGSAYNEQFF.

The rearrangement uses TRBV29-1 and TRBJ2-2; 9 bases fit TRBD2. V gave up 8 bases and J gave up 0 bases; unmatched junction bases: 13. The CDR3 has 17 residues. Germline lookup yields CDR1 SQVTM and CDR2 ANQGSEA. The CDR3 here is CSPEVAGEFANTGELFF. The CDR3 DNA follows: TGCAGCCCCGAAGTAGCGGGAGAGTTCGCGAACACCGGGGAGCTGTTTTTT.

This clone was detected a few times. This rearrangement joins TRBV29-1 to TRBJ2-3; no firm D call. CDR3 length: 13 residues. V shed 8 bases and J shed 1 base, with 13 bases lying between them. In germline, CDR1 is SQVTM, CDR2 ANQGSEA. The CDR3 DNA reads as TGCAGCTTTACAGTTGTACGCACAGATACGCAGTATTTT. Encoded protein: CSFTVVRTDTQYF.

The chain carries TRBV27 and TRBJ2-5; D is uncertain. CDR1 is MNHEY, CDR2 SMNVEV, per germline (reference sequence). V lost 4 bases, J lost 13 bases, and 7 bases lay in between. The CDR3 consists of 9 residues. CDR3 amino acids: CASSSVGYF. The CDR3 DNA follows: TGTGCCAGCAGTTCGGTCGGGTACTTC.

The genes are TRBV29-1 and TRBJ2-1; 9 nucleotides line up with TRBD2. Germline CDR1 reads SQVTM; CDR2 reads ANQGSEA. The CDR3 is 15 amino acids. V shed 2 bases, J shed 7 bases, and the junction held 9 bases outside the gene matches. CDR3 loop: CSVEKAGGPGNEQFF. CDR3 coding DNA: TGCAGCGTTGAAAAGGCGGGAGGGCCTGGGAATGAGCAGTTCTTC.

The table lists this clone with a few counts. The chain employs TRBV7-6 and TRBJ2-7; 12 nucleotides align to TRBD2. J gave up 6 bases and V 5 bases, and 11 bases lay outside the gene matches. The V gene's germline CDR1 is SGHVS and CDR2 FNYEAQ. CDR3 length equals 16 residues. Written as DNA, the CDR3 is TGTGCCAGCAGCCCCACTAGCGGGGGGCTTGCGGGCGAGCAGTACTTC. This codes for CASSPTSGGLAGEQYF. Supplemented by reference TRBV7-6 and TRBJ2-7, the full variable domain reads GAGVSQSPRYKVTKRGQDVALRCDPISGHVSLYWYRQALGQGPEFLTYFNYEAQQDKSGLPNDRFSAERPEGSISTLTIQRTEQRDSAMYRCASSPTSGGLAGEQYFGPGTRLTVT.

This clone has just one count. The CDR3 protein is CASSLRESTDTQYF. CDR3 nucleotide sequence: TGCGCCAGCAGCTTGCGGGAGAGCACAGATACGCAGTATTTT. This chain connects TRBV5-1 to TRBJ2-3; TRBD2 might be the D (6 bases). CDR1 and CDR2 (germline): SGHRS, YFSETQ. The CDR3 consists of 14 residues. Trimming left V 1 base short and J 0 bases short, with 6 bases between.

The chain's CDR3 is CAISDRSSSYNEQFF. The CDR3 coding sequence is TGTGCCATCAGTGACCGCTCCAGCTCCTACAATGAGCAGTTCTTC. The chain links TRBV10-3 to TRBJ2-1; the D is unclear. The germline V and J ends were trimmed by 3 bases and 0 bases, with 9 bases remaining between them. Germline V gene lookup returns CDR1 ENHRY and CDR2 SYGVKD. This CDR3 comprises 15 residues.